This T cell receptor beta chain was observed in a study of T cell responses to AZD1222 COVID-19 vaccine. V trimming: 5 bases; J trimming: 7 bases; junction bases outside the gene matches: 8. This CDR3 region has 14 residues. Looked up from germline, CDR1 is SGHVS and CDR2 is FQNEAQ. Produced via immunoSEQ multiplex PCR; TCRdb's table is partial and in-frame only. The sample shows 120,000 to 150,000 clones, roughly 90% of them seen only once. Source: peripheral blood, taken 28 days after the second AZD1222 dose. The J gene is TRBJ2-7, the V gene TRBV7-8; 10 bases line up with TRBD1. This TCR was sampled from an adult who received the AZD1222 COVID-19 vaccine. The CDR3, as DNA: TGTGCCAGCAGCATAGGGACAGGGGTTGGGGAGCAGTACGTC. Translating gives CASSIGTGVGEQYV.